This T cell receptor (beta chain) was profiled in a study of beta chain features in type 1 diabetes (dated by TCRdb to 2016 to 2019). Regarding the research as a whole: No differences in mean age, gender distribution, total cell number or subset yield were found between patients and healthy donors. A total of some 100,000,000 sorted cells were examined across all samples, and a strong correlation was observed between cell number per subset and RNA yield. The study compared the TCRB repertoires of sorted circulating CD4+ T cell subsets in recently diagnosed type 1 diabetes patients with those in matched healthy donors. Regulatory and stem cell-like memory subsets were isolated from only 8 patients and roughly eight healthy donors, whereas naive and central memory subsets came from all 30 or so donors.

From each donor, a single peripheral blood sample of 95 to 150 mL on average was drawn into heparinised tubes. Naive, central memory, regulatory and stem cell-like memory CD4+ T cells were sorted on a BD FACSAria II using a panel including CD45RO, CCR7, CD25, CD127, CD95 and CD27. A purity above 95% was achieved for all sorted populations. PBMCs were separated immediately by Lymphoprep density gradient centrifugation and were stained directly, without being cultured. So that batch effects would be minimized, each experiment stained and sorted samples in pairs, pairing one healthy donor with one patient. The entire isolated RNA was reverse transcribed using the High Capacity cDNA Reverse Transcription Kit, and thus expressed TCRB transcripts were sequenced. Deep immunoSEQ sequencing was performed on naive, central memory and regulatory T cell samples, with an average of around 3.4 million total reads per sample. Sorted cells were lysed in RLT buffer, and RNA was extracted using DNase-treated RNeasy Micro or Mini kits according to cell number. Each cell subset was processed on its own to prevent cross-contamination, while patient and healthy donor samples were processed together. TCRB sequences were amplified from cDNA with the immunoSEQ multiplex PCR, producing 87-bp fragments spanning the CDR3 region. Sequencing of the amplicons was done on the Illumina HiSeq platform. The authors processed their data as follows. Synthetic template baselines were used to correct PCR bias computationally, reads within Hamming distance 2 were collapsed together, and singletons that could not be merged were discarded. By aligning reads against IMGT, V, D and J genes, CDR3 length, and insertions or deletions at six rearrangement sites were assigned. Within each subset, clonotype counts were normalized to sorted cell number, after which true diversity and Gini coefficients were computed with the tcR R package. The overlap coefficient, calculated on TCRB nucleotide sequences, was used to quantify repertoire sharing. The table comes from immuneACCESS by way of TCRdb, which keeps in-frame sequences with V and J called. Part of the clones is missing from these tables; in studies checked, under half for an unresolved V gene and the rest for unknown reasons. V, J and clone size derive from that table, while D and trimming were established from the DNA sequence. Within this sample are about 240,000 clones, with 25% to 30% of them counted one time only. The ten most abundant clones make up under 5% of the sample.

Beyond this particular receptor, the publication reports: A moderate but significant shortening of TCRB CDR3 length was observed in type 1 diabetes patients in all four CD4+ subsets. HLA sub-analyses involved small numbers of individuals, so any influence of HLA type on TCRB rearrangement remained unresolved. Naive, central memory and regulatory TCRB repertoires appeared more similar among patients than among healthy donors. At VDJ recombination sites, patients with type 1 diabetes made fewer insertions and deleted more nucleotides, a pattern implying thymic rearrangement abnormalities. Because cDNA rather than genomic DNA was sequenced, highly expressing activated cells could have been over-represented, although no difference in activation and CD3 levels was found between groups. Shorter templates might have been favored by PCR, but patient and control samples were amplified and corrected together, so both groups would have been affected equally by any skew.

The germline V gene provides CDR1 SGHTA and CDR2 FQGNSA. Including cysteine and phenylalanine, the CDR3 has 17 amino acids. The kept DNA is CDR3 alone, 51 bases in frame from the first base. The germline ends are 24 bases apart after V is trimmed by 4 bases and J by 5 bases. This clone was picked up a small number of times. There is no known antigen for this receptor. It has no much larger one-base neighbor in the sample; base qualities were not kept. The receptor's source is a man aged 25 to 40 in good health. The chain employs TRBV7-2 and TRBJ2-7; confidence is insufficient to name the D gene. Specimen: central memory CD4+ T cells from blood. The CDR3 region reads CASSSPLDRSKAHEQYF. The nucleotide sequence reads as follows: TGTGCCAGCAGCTCCCCCCTGGACCGTTCTAAAGCCCACGAGCAGTACTTC.